This T cell receptor (beta chain) originates from a study of CD8 T cells in Susac syndrome. RNA totalling about 0.45 to 1 ug underwent reverse transcription with random hexamers. Amplification of TCR beta CDR3 was carried out by immunoSEQ multiplex PCR, which covered 54 Vbeta and 13 Jbeta segments. TCRdb called the immunoSEQ multiplex PCR reads again in MiXCR, with one record for every CDR3 protein. This table has some 120,000 distinct CDR3 sequences, roughly 94% appearing once. Germline values: CDR1 LGHDT, CDR2 YNNKEL (reference sequence). V lost 1 base to trimming and J lost 1 base, with 2 bases between them. This CDR3 has 13 residues. The sample holds a few counts of this clonotype. High-throughput TCR beta sequencing covered peripheral CD8+ and CD4+ T cells. CD8+ and CD4+ T cells were negatively isolated; TEMRA cells were FACS-enriched.

The specimen was CD4+ T cells from PBMCs. The rearrangement joins TRBV3-1 to TRBJ2-1; D ambiguous. This TCR came from a human donor with multiple sclerosis. CDR3 in DNA: TGTGCCAGCAGCCAAGCTTCCTACAATGAGCAGTTCTTC. Residues: CASSQASYNEQFF.